The present T cell receptor (beta chain) was sequenced within a study of metastatic and nonmetastatic thyroid tumors. Overall study: Blood and tumor or nodule tissue repertoires from malignant and benign thyroid patients were compared. General study results and limits: Reportedly, malignant thyroid tumors had significantly higher TCR beta diversity than benign nodules, in blood and tumor.

The entire patient cohort was treatment-naive prior to thyroid surgery. This clone qualifies as medium-sized (0.01 to 0.1%). Its antigen remains unidentified. Trimming pared 2 bases from V and 0 bases from J, leaving 6 bases between. This CDR3 spans 14 amino acids. Germline lookup yields CDR1 SGHRS and CDR2 YFSETQ. In the original workflow: Clinicopathological groups of papillary thyroid cancer showed CDR3 differences that were used to build a distant-metastasis classifier. TCRdb reanalyzed the PCR reads via MiXCR. TCRdb's processing, not the study's, gives the V and J calls here. The sample carries about 23,000 clones, roughly 25% recorded once.

This receptor was taken from a male donor with papillary thyroid cancer or a benign thyroid nodule (not recorded which). Some clones in this sample may be carry-over from other donors' samples. This chain joins TRBV5-1 and TRBJ1-3, with a tentative D call TRBD1 (5 bases). What was sequenced was tumor tissue. CDR3 DNA sequence: TGCGCCAGCAGCTTAGGGGACTCTGGAAACACCATATATTTT. This gives the protein CASSLGDSGNTIYF.